These 14 T cell receptor beta chains were all obtained from the same sample, sequenced in a study of blood T cell repertoires in COVID-19. The repertoire was sequenced with immunoSEQ multiplex PCR; TCRdb's copy has only in-frame clones and lacks some. The sample comprises 140,000 to 150,000 clones, roughly 85% of which are singletons, and approximately 4.5% rests with the top ten. The sample consisted of PBMCs or T cells enriched from blood (not recorded which). These receptors came from a man aged 45 to 65 who had recovered from COVID-19.

The chain carries TRBV5-5 and TRBJ1-2; tentatively, D is TRBD1 (5 bases). Germline values: CDR1 SGHKS, CDR2 YYEKEE (reference sequence). With 0 bases removed from V and 3 bases from J, the gap between germline ends came to 15 bases. This CDR3 region has 16 residues. CDR3 region: CASSLGLNRGYYGYTF. The CDR3 DNA reads TGTGCCAGCAGCTTGGGCCTAAACCGGGGGTACTATGGCTACACCTTC.

This clone was counted once. The chain uses TRBV7-2 and TRBJ1-5; D call uncertain. V was cut by 5 bases and J by 9 bases, with 11 bases left in between. This CDR3 has 12 residues. Looked up from germline, CDR1 is SGHTA and CDR2 is FQGNSA. The CDR3 here is CASSIDSMPQHF. The CDR3 nucleotides are TGTGCCAGCAGCATAGACTCCATGCCCCAGCATTTT. The full variable domain, rest sourced from reference TRBV7-2 and TRBJ1-5, is GAGVSQSPSNKVTEKGKDVELRCDPISGHTALYWYRQSLGQGLEFLIYFQGNSAPDKSGLPSDRFSAERTGGSVSTLTIQRTQQEDSAVYLCASSIDSMPQHFGDGTRLSIL.

This chain connects TRBV19 to TRBJ2-6; D is possibly TRBD1 (7 bases). The ends were cut back, 4 bases at V and 1 base at J, with 23 bases in the middle. CDR1 LNHDA and CDR2 SQIVND come from the germline V gene (reference sequence). The CDR3 sequence is 20 residues long. The CDR3, as DNA: TGTGCCAGTAGTAACCCCCTCGCAGGGGGGATTTGGTCTGGGGCCAACGTCCTGACTTTC. Amino acids: CASSNPLAGGIWSGANVLTF.

This sequence joins TRBV28 and TRBJ1-4; 11 nucleotides agree with TRBD1. V lost 5 bases and J lost 10; bases outside the gene matches: 6. This CDR3 has 14 amino acids. Per germline, CDR1 MDHEN and CDR2 SYDVKM. CDR3: CASSPAGTGGKLFF. CDR3 nucleotides: TGTGCCAGCAGTCCAGCCGGGACAGGGGGAAAACTGTTTTTT.

The genes are TRBV28 and TRBJ1-1, with D unresolved. CDR3 length: 13 amino acids. Germline lookup yields CDR1 MDHEN and CDR2 SYDVKM. With 5 bases removed from V and 3 bases from J, the gap between germline ends came to 10 bases. This CDR3 is CASSNGWDTEAFF. As DNA, the CDR3 is TGTGCCAGCAGTAACGGGTGGGACACTGAAGCTTTCTTT.

This chain uses TRBV18 with TRBJ1-5, with 9 bases lining up with TRBD1. Per the germline V gene, CDR1 is KGHSH and CDR2 is LQKENI. V lost 2 bases and J lost 3; bases outside the gene matches: 2. CDR3 length: 15 amino acids. The CDR3 bases are TGTGCCAGCTCACCAGGGACAGGGTACAATCAGCCCCAGCATTTT. It specifies CASSPGTGYNQPQHF.

The rearrangement joins TRBV7-9 to TRBJ2-7, with 8 bases aligning to TRBD2. The J segment lost 6 bases and the V segment lost 5 bases, leaving 9 bases of the junction unmatched. From germline, CDR1 is SEHNR and CDR2 FQNEAQ (reference sequence). The CDR3 has 14 residues. CDR3 in amino acids: CASSPQSGSLEQYF. CDR3 sequence (DNA): TGTGCCAGCAGCCCCCAAAGCGGGAGTCTCGAGCAGTACTTC.

The chain employs TRBV2 and TRBJ1-2; 11 bases are a match to TRBD1. Losses at the gene ends were 6 bases for V and 8 bases for J; bases not matched to a gene: 2. The germline CDR1 and CDR2 sequences are SNHLY and FYNNEI. The CDR3 totals 12 residues. The CDR3 is CASRGTGGGYTF. The CDR3, as DNA: TGTGCCAGCAGAGGGACAGGGGGAGGCTACACCTTC.

The V call is TRBV19, the J call TRBJ2-3; a weak D match, TRBD2 (6 bases). Trimming left V 2 bases short and J 3 bases short, with 9 bases between. This CDR3 has 14 residues. Germline V CDR1 and CDR2: LNHDA, SQIVND (reference sequence). CDR3: CASSIKRGTDTQYF. CDR3 sequence (DNA): TGTGCCAGTAGTATAAAACGGGGGACAGATACGCAGTATTTT.

The rearrangement links TRBV27 to TRBJ2-3; a weak D match, TRBD2 (5 bases). V was trimmed by 3 bases and J by 2 bases, leaving 6 bases between them. The CDR3 has 13 amino acids. Germline V gene sequence: CDR1 MNHEY, CDR2 SMNVEV (reference sequence). CDR3 DNA: TGTGCCAGCAGTTTCGGGAACACAGATACGCAGTATTTT. Protein product: CASSFGNTDTQYF.

The chain joins TRBV11-2 to TRBJ1-5; TRBD1 agrees at 9 bases. V dropped 1 base and J dropped 7; count of bases not matched to a gene: 14. This CDR3 is built from 18 residues. The germline gives CDR1 SGHAT, CDR2 FQNNGV. CDR3 bases: TGTGCCAGCAGCTTAGGAACGGCCGGGACAGGGCTGAGCCAGCCCCAGCATTTT. Translated, it gives CASSLGTAGTGLSQPQHF.

The V and J genes are TRBV2 and TRBJ1-2; no firm D call. Germline CDR1 reads SNHLY; CDR2 reads FYNNEI. The CDR3 extends over 14 amino acids. V was cut by 7 bases and J by 4 bases, with 16 bases left in between. CDR3 bases: TGTGCCAGCATGAGCAGAGCAACAGCCTATGGCTACACCTTC. This translates into CASMSRATAYGYTF.

The CDR3 sequence: CAISRQENTGELFF. CDR3 in DNA: TGTGCCATCAGTCGACAGGAGAACACCGGGGAGCTGTTTTTT. This chain connects TRBV10-3 to TRBJ2-2; possible D gene TRBD1, 6 bases. V shed 5 bases and J shed 1 base, with 8 bases lying between them. Germline CDR1 ENHRY, CDR2 SYGVKD. The length of the CDR3 is 14 residues.

This clone has only one observation. The rearrangement joins TRBV24-1 to TRBJ2-2, with D perhaps TRBD1 (6 bases). Germline V gene sequence: CDR1 KGHDR, CDR2 SFDVKD. The V end lost 7 bases, the J end lost 5 bases, and 10 bases lay between the germline ends. CDR3 length: 13 amino acids. CDR3 amino acids: CATSHRVTGELFF. In DNA, the CDR3 is TGTGCCACCAGCCACAGGGTTACCGGGGAGCTGTTTTTT.